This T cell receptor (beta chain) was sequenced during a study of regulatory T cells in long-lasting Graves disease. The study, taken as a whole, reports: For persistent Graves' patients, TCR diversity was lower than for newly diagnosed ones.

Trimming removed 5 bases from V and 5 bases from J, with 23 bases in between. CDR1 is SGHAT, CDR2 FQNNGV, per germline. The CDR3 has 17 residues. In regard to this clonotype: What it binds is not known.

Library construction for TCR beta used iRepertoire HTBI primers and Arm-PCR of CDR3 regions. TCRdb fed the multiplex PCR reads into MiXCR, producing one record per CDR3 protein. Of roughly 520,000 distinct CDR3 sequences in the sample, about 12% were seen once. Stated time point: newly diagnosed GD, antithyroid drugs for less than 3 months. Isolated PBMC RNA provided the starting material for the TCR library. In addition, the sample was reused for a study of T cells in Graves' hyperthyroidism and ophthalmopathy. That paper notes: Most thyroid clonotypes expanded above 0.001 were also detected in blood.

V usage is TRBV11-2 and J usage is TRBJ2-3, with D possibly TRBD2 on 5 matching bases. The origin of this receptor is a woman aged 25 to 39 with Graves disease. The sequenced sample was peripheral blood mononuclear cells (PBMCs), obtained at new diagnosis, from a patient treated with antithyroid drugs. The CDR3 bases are TGTGCCAGCAGCGCCTATTGGACTGAGGATAATGGAGATACGCAGTATTTT. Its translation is CASSAYWTEDNGDTQYF.